The clone carrying this T cell receptor beta chain was seen a few times. Its antigen is currently unknown. These data belong to a study of beta chain features in type 1 diabetes. Germline-derived CDR1 and CDR2 are MDHEN and SYDVKM. This CDR3 has 15 amino acids. V lost 3 bases, J lost 3 bases, and 12 bases lay in between. Study-level points and caveats: Diminished insertions and augmented deletions at VDJ junctions characterized type 1 diabetes patients.

All of the isolated RNA was reverse transcribed, so expressed TCRB transcripts were sequenced. The method was immunoSEQ multiplex PCR; TCRdb's version includes in-frame clones alone and lacks a portion of them. This table has roughly 500,000 clones, about 30% appearing once. CD4+ naive, central memory, regulatory and stem cell-like memory cells were sorted via CD45RO/CCR7/CD25/CD127/CD95/CD27. Purity (above 95%) was reached by all sorted populations. V and J are TRBV28 and TRBJ1-3; possibly TRBD1 for D (5 bases). The specimen was naive CD4+ T cells from blood. This clonotype was sampled from a young man in good health. The CDR3 DNA sequence: TGTGCCAGCAGTTTTATCGGGGCGGGTGGAAACACCATATATTTT. Protein product: CASSFIGAGGNTIYF.